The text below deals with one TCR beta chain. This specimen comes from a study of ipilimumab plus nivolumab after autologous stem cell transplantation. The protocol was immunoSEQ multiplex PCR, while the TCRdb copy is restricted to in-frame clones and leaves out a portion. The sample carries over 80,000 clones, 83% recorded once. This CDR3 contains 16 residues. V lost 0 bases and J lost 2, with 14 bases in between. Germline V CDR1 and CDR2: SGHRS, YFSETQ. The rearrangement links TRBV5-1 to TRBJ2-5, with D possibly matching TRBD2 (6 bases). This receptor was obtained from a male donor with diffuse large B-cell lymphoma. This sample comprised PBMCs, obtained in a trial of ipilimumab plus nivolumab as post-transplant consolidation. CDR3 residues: CASSLDRGFTQETQYF. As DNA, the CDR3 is TGCGCCAGCAGCTTGGATCGGGGGTTTACACAAGAGACCCAGTACTTC.